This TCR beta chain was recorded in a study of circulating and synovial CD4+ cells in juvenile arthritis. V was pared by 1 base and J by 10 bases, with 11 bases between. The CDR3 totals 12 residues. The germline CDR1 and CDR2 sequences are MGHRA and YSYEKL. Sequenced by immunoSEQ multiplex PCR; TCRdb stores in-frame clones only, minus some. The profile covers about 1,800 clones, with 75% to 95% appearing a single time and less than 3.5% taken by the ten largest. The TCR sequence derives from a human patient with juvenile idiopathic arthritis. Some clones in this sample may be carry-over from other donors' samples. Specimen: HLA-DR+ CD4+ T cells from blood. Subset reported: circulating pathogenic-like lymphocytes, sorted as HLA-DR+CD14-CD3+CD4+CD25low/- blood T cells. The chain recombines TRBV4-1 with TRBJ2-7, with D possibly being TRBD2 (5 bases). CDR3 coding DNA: TGCGCCAGCAGCCAAGTGGCCGGGAAACAGTACTTC. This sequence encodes CASSQVAGKQYF.